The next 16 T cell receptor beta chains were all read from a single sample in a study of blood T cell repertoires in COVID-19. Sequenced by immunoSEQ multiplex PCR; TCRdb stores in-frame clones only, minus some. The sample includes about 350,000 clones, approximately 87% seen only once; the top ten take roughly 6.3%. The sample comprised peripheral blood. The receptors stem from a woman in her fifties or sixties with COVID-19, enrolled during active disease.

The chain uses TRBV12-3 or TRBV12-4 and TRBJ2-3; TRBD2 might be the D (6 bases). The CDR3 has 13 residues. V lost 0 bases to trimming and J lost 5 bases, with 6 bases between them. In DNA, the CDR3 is TGTGCCAGCAGTTTAGCGGGGGGAGATACGCAGTATTTT. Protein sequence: CASSLAGGDTQYF.

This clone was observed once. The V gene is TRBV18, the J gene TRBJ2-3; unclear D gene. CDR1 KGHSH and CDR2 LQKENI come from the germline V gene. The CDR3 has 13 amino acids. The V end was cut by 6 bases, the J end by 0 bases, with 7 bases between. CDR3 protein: CASSGSSTDTQYF. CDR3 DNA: TGTGCCAGCTCGGGCTCGAGCACAGATACGCAGTATTTT.

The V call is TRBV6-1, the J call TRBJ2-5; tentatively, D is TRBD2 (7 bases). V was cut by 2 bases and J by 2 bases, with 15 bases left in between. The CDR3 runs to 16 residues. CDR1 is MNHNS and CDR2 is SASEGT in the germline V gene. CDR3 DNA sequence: TGTGCCAGCAGTGAAACGAGGGGGGGCCCTCAAGAGACCCAGTACTTC. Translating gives CASSETRGGPQETQYF.

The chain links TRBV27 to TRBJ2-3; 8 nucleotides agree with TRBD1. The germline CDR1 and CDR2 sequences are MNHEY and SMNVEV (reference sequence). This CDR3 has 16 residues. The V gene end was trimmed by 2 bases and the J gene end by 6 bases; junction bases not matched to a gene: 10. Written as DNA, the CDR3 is TGTGCCAGCAGTTTAAGCCCCCAGGCAGGGGGCGATACGCAGTATTTT. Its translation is CASSLSPQAGGDTQYF.

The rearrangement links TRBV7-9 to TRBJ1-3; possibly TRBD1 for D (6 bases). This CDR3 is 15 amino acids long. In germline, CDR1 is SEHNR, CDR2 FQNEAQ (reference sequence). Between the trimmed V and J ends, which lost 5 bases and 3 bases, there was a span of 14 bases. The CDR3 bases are TGTGCCAGCAGCCGCGACAGGCCGATTGGAAACACCATATATTTT. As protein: CASSRDRPIGNTIYF.

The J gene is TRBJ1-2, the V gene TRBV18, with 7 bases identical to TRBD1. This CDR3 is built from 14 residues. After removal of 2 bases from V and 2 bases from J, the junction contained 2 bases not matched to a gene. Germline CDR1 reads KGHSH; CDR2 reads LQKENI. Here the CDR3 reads CASSPGDRNYGYTF. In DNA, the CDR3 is TGTGCCAGCTCACCAGGGGACAGAAACTATGGCTACACCTTC.

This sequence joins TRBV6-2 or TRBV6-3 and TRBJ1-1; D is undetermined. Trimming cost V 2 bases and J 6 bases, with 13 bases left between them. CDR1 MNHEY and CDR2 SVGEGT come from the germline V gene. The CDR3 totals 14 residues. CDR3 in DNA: TGTGCCAGCAGTTACGTGATAACCGGGGCTGAAGCTTTCTTT. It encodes CASSYVITGAEAFF.

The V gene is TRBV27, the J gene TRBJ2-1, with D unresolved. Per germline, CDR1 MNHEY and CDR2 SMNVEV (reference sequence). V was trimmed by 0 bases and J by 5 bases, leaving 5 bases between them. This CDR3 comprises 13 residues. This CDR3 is CASSLSRNNEQFF. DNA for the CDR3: TGTGCCAGCAGTTTATCCAGGAACAATGAGCAGTTCTTC.

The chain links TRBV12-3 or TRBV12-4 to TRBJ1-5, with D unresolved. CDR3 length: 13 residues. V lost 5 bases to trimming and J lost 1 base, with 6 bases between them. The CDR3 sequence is CASSRISNQPQHF. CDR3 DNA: TGTGCCAGCAGTCGTATCAGCAATCAGCCCCAGCATTTT.

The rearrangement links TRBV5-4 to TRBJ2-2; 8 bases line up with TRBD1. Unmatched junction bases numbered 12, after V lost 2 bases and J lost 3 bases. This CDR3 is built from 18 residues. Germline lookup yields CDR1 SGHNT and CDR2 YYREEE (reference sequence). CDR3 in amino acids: CASSFPAGGIPDTGELFF. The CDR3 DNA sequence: TGTGCCAGCAGCTTTCCCGCAGGGGGCATCCCGGACACCGGGGAGCTGTTTTTT.

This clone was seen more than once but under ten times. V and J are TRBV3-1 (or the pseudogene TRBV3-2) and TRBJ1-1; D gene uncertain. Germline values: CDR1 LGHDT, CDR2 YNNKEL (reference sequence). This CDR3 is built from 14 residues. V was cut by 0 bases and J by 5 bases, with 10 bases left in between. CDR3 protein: CASSQDQSGTEAFF. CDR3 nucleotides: TGTGCCAGCAGCCAAGATCAAAGCGGGACTGAAGCTTTCTTT.

The CDR3 DNA reads TGTGCCAGCAGCCCCCACGGGACAGGGGGACGAGAGACCCAGTACTTC. Protein sequence: CASSPHGTGGRETQYF. V gene TRBV11-3 combines with J gene TRBJ2-5; 11 positions agree with TRBD1. The CDR3 has 16 residues. The V gene end was trimmed by 5 bases and the J gene end by 4 bases; junction bases not matched to a gene: 9. Germline V lookup: CDR1 SGHNT, CDR2 YENEEA.

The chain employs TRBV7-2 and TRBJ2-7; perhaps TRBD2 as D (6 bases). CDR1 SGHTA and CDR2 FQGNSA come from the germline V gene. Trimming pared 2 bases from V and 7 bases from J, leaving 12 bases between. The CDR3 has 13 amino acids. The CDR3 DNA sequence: TGTGCCAGCAGCTTATTGACCCGGGGGGAGCAGTACTTC. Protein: CASSLLTRGEQYF.

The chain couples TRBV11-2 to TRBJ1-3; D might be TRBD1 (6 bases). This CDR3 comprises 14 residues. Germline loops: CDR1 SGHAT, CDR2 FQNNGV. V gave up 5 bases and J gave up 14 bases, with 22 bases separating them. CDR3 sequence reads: CASSLGGGPPPLYF. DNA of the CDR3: TGTGCCAGCAGCCTCGGGGGGGGGCCGCCGCCCTTATATTTT.

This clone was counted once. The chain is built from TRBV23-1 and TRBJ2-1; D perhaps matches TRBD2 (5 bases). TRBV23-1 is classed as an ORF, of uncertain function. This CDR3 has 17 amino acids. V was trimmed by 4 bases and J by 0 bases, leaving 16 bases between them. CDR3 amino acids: CASSLIKTAGSYNEQFF. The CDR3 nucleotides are TGCGCCAGCAGTCTGATTAAGACGGCGGGCTCCTACAATGAGCAGTTCTTC.

In DNA form, the CDR3 reads TGTGCCTGGAGCCTAGAGGTACGAGCTTTCTTT. Its protein product is CAWSLEVRAFF. The rearrangement joins TRBV30 to TRBJ1-1; no definite D call. Germline CDR1 reads GTSNPN; CDR2 reads SVGIG (reference sequence). V shed 3 bases and J shed 10 bases, with 12 bases lying between them. The CDR3 is 11 amino acids.